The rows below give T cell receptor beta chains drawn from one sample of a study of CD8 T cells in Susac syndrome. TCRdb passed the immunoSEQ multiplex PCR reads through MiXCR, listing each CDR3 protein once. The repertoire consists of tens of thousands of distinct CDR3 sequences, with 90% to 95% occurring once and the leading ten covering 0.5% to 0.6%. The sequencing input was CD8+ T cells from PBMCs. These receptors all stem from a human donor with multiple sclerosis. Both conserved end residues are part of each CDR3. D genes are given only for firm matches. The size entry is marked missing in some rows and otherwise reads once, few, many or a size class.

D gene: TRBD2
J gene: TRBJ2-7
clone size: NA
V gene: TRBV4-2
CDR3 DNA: TGTGCCAGCAGCCAAGTCTCGAGCGGGGGGTTTCCCTACGAGCAGTACTTC
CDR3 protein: CASSQVSSGGFPYEQYF

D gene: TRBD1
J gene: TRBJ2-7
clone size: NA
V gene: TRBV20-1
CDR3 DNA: TGCAGTGCTAGAGCTACGGACAGGGGGTACGAGCAGTACTTC
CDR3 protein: CSARATDRGYEQYF

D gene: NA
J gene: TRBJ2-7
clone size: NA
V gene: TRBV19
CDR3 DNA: TGTGCCAGTAGCCCACGGCAGGGATGGAGCTACGAGCAGTACTTC
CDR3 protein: CASSPRQGWSYEQYF

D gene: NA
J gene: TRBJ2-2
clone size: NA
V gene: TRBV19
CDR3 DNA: TGTGCCAGTAGAGACGGGGGGCCCGGGGAGCTGTTTTTT
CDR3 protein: CASRDGGPGELFF

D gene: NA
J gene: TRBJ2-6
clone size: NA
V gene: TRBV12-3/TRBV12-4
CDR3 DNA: TGTGCCAGCAGTTCCGTTTCTATCTCTGGGGCCAACGTCCTGACTTTC
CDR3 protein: CASSSVSISGANVLTF

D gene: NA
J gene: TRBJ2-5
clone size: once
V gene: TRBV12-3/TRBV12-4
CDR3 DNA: TGTGCCAGCAACCGCGGAATGTACCAAGAGACCCAGTACTTC
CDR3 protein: CASNRGMYQETQYF

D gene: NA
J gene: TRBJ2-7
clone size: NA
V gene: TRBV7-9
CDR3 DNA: TGTGCCAGCAGCTCCAACAGAGACCCCTACGAGCAGTACTTC
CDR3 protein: CASSSNRDPYEQYF

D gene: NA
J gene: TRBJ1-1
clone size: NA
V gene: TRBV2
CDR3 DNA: TGTGCCAGCAGGGGAATCACAGGGTTTGACACTGAAGCTTTCTTT
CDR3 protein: CASRGITGFDTEAFF

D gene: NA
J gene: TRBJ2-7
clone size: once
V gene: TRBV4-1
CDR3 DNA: TGCGCCAGCAGCCTGGGCGACCTGGCCTACGAGCAGTACTTC
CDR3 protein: CASSLGDLAYEQYF

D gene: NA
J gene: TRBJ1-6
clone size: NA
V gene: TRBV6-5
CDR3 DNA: TGTGCCAGCAGTTACTCCCCCCGGGCCGATTCACCCCTCCACTTT
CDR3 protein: CASSYSPRADSPLHF

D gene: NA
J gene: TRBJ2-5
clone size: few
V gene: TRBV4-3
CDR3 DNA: TGCGCCAGCAGCCAAGGGGCCACCCAAGAGACCCAGTACTTC
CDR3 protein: CASSQGATQETQYF

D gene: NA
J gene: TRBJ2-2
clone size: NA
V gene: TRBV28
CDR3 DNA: TGTGCCAGCAGTCTATCCACCGGGGAGCTGTTTTTT
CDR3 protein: CASSLSTGELFF

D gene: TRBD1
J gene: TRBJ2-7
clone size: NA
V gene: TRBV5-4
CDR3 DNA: TGTGCCAGCAGCACCGACAGGGGCCCACACGAGCAGTACTTC
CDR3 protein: CASSTDRGPHEQYF

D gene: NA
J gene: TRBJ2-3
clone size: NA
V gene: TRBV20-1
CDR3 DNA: TGCAGTGCTATCACCGCTACCCCTTACCAGCGGCCCACAGATACGCAGTATTTT
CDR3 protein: CSAITATPYQRPTDTQYF

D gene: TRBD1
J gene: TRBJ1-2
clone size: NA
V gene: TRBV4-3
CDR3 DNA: TGCGCCAGCAGCCAGGGGACAGGGGAGTCGGATGGCTACACCTTC
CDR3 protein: CASSQGTGESDGYTF

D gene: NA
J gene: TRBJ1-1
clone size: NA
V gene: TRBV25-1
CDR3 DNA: TGTGCCAGCGCACTAGGGGTGAACACTGAAGCTTTCTTT
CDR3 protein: CASALGVNTEAFF

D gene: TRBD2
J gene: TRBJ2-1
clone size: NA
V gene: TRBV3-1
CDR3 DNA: TGTGCCAGCAGCCAAGATCAATGGGGACTAGCGGGGGGGCCCTACAATGAGCAGTTCTTC
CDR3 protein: CASSQDQWGLAGGPYNEQFF

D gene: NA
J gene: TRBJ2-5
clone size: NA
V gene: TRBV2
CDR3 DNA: TGTGCCAGCAGTGAAGGAGATAGCCGAGAGACCCAGTACTTC
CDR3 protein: CASSEGDSRETQYF

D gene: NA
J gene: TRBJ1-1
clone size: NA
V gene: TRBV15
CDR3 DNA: TGTGCCACCAGCGGGAAGACCACTGAAGCTTTCTTT
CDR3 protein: CATSGKTTEAFF

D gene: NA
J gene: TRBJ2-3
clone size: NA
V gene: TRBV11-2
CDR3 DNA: TGTGCCAGCAGCTTCCTACTCAGGGACCTCGATAGCACAGATACGCAGTATTTT
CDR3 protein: CASSFLLRDLDSTDTQYF

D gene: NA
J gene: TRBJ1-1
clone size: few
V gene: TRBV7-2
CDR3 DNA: TGTGCCAGCAGCTGGAGGGGTGGAGGCACTGAAGCTTTCTTT
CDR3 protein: CASSWRGGGTEAFF

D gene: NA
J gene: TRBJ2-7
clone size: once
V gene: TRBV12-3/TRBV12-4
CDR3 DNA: TGTGCCAGCAGCTCCGGACCCGGTTGGGAGCAGTACTTC
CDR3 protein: CASSSGPGWEQYF

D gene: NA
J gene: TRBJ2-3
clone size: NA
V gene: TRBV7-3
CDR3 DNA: TGTGCCAGCAGCTTAATTGACGGCACAGATACGCAGTATTTT
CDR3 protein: CASSLIDGTDTQYF

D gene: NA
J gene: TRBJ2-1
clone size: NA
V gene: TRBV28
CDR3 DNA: TGTGCCAGCACCCCCGAGGATTCCTACAATGAGCAGTTCTTC
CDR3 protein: CASTPEDSYNEQFF

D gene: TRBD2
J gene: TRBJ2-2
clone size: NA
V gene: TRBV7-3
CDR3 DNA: TGTGCCAGCAGCTCGGTAGCGGGAGGGGTGACCGGGGAGCTGTTTTTT
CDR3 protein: CASSSVAGGVTGELFF

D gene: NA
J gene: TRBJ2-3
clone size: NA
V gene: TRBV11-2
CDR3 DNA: TGTGCCAGCAGCTTATTAAGAGGGACAGATACGCAGTATTTT
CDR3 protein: CASSLLRGTDTQYF

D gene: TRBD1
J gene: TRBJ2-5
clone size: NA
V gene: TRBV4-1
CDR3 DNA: TGCGCCAGCAGCCAAGGGCCGGGACAGGGGAGCGAAGAGACCCAGTACTTC
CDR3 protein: CASSQGPGQGSEETQYF

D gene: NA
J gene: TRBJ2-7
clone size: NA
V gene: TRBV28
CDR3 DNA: TGTGCCAGCAACTTGGGTAGCGGATACGAGCAGTACTTC
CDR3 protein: CASNLGSGYEQYF

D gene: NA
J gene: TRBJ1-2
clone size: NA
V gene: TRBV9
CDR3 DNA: TGTGCCAGCAGCGTAGGGGTAGGGGCGGGCTATGGCTACACCTTC
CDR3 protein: CASSVGVGAGYGYTF

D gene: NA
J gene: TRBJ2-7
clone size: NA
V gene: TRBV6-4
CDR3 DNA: TGTGCCAGCAGTGAGCATGAGAACTCCTACGAGCAGTACTTC
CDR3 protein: CASSEHENSYEQYF

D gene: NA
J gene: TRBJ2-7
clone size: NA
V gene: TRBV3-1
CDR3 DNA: TGTGCCAGCAGCCAAGGGGGATACGAGCAGTACTTC
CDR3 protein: CASSQGGYEQYF

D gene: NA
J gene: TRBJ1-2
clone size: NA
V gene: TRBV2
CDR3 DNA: TGTGCCAGCCTTCCGAAGTGGGGTGTCTATGGCTACACCTTC
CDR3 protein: CASLPKWGVYGYTF

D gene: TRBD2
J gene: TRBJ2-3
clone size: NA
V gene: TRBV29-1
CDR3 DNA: TGCAGCGTTGAACGGGGGGCAGATACGCAGTATTTT
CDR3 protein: CSVERGADTQYF

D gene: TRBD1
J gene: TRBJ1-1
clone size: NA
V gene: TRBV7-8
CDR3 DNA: TGTGCCAGCAGCTTAGGCGGAGGCTTTCAGGGGGCTTTAACTGAAGCTTTCTTT
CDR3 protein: CASSLGGGFQGALTEAFF

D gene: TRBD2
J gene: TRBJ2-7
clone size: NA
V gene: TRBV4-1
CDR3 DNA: TGCGCCAGCAGCCACGGGCAAGCGGGGGAGAGGTACGAGCAGTACTTC
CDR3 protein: CASSHGQAGERYEQYF

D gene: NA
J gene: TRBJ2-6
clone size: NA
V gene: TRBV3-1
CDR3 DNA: TGTGCCAGCTTGGAATCTGGGGCCAACGTCCTGACTTTC
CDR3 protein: CASLESGANVLTF

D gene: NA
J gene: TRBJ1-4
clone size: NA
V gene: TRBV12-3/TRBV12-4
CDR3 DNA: TGTGCCAGCAGTTTAACAGTTGGGAATGAAAAACTGTTTTTT
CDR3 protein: CASSLTVGNEKLFF

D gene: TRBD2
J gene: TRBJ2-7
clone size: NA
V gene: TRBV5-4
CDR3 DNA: TGTGCCAGCAGCTCACTAGCGGGAGGCGACTCCTACGAGCAGTACTTC
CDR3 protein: CASSSLAGGDSYEQYF

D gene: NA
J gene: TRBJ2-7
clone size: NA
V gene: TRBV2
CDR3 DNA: TGTGCCAGCAGTGAAGGGGCGGGTACCTACGAGCAGTACTTC
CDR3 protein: CASSEGAGTYEQYF

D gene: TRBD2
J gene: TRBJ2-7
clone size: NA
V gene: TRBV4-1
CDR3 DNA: TGCACCAGCAGCCAACTAGCGGGATACGAGCAGTACTTC
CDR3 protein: CTSSQLAGYEQYF

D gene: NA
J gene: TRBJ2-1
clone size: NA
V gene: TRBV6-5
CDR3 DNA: TGTGCCAGCAGTCCCACATCCGACAATGAGCAGTTCTTC
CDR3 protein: CASSPTSDNEQFF

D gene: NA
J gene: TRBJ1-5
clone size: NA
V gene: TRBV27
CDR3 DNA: TGTGCCAGCAGTTTAGGAGTCAATCAGCCCCAGCATTTT
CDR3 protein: CASSLGVNQPQHF

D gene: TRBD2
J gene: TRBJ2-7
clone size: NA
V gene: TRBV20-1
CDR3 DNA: TGCAGTGCTCCGAGAGCGGGAGGAAGCTCCTACGAGCAGTACTTC
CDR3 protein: CSAPRAGGSSYEQYF

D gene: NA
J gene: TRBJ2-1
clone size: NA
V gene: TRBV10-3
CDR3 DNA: TGTGCCATCGGGTGTTGCCCCTACAATGAGCAGTTCTTC
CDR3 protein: CAIGCCPYNEQFF

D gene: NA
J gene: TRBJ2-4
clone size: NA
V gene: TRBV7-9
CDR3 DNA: TGTGCCAGCAGCAACAGGGGGAGGGAAAACATTCAGTACTTC
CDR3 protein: CASSNRGRENIQYF

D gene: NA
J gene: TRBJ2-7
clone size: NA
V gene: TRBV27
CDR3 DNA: TGTGCCAGCAGCCCACGCCGGGTCATATACGAGCAGTACTTC
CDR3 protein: CASSPRRVIYEQYF

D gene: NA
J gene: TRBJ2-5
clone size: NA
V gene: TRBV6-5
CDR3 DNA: TGTGCCAGCAGTGGAGGGACAGAGACCCAGTACTTC
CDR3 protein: CASSGGTETQYF

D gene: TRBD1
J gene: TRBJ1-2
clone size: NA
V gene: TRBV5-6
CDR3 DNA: TGTGCCAGCAGTGACGGGACAGGGGACTATGGCTACACCTTC
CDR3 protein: CASSDGTGDYGYTF

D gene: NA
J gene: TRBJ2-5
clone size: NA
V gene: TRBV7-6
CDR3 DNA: TGTGCCAGCAGCCCACACGGGGGAGAGACCCAGTACTTC
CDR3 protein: CASSPHGGETQYF

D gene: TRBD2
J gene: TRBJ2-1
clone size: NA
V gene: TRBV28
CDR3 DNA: TGTGCCAGCAGTAGGACTAGCGGAGACTTATGGGGGTCCTACAATGAGCAGTTCTTC
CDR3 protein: CASSRTSGDLWGSYNEQFF

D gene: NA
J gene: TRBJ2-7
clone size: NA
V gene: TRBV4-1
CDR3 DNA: TGCGCCAGCAGCCAAGCCCAGTATCTCGACGAGCAGTACTTC
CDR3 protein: CASSQAQYLDEQYF